This TCR beta chain was recovered during a study of blood T cells in healthy people across ages. General study findings and limits: While age rose, TCR beta diversity per million T cells dropped in a roughly linear way. Bulk PBMC profiling left naive and antigen-experienced comparisons inconclusive.

Deletions cut 6 bases from V and 6 bases from J, with 12 bases between. Per the germline V gene, CDR1 is MNHNY and CDR2 is SVGAGI (reference sequence). The CDR3 contains 12 residues. A second about 7 to 11 cycle PCR used barcoded and J-beta primers. Carrying 12 random nucleotides, a template-switch adaptor labeled each individual cDNA molecule. CDR3-containing paired-end reads numbered at least 3 million in each sample. TCRdb recomputed calls from the 5' RACE reads with MiXCR, one row per CDR3 protein. The sample yields roughly 1.6 million distinct CDR3 sequences, about 31% seen once. This clonotype was seen a few times. Its antigen remains unknown.

The sequenced sample consisted of blood. This clonotype was sampled from a woman aged 25-40 years in good health. The genes are TRBV6-6 and TRBJ2-7, with D unresolved. The CDR3 DNA sequence: TGTGCCAGCAGCTCCCCTATGGCCGAGCAGTACTTC. This sequence encodes CASSSPMAEQYF.